This TCR beta chain appears in the sequencing data of a study of identifying expanded T cells in peripheral blood. Sequencing used immunoSEQ multiplex PCR; TCRdb keeps in-frame clones, though not all of them. Here the sample spans approximately 92,000 clones, 70% to 90% being singletons. The germline CDR1 and CDR2 sequences are SGHAT and FQDESV (reference sequence). The CDR3 has 14 amino acids. Trimming took 5 bases from V and 5 from J, leaving 12 bases between them. This clone was detected once. Collection occurred without any documented infections or immune events in donors. The material sequenced was blood. The sequence derives from a person between 18 and 70 years old in good health. This sequence joins TRBV11-1 and TRBJ2-2; the D is unclear. The CDR3 region is CASSTGRRTGELFF. The CDR3 DNA follows: TGTGCCAGCAGCACCGGACGGAGAACCGGGGAGCTGTTTTTT.